This entry features one TCR beta chain sequence. Its target is not known. The V segment lost 4 bases and the J segment 2 bases; nucleotides outside the gene matches: 10. The germline V gene has CDR1 SGHRS and CDR2 YFSETQ. The CDR3 totals 16 residues. The sample is drawn from a study of cytomegalovirus exposure and HLA in healthy donors. Researchers ran the PCR with 60 Vbeta and 13 Jbeta primers. Repertoires were generated with immunoSEQ multiplex PCR, while TCRdb's copy carries only in-frame clones and drops some. Altogether approximately 110,000 clones are present, around 75% being singletons, with the ten largest covering roughly 2.1%. Points from the study as a whole: Immune exposure was documented only through CMV serostatus.

The TCR originated in a man younger than 45 in good health and CMV-seronegative. The specimen sequenced was PBMCs. The chain links TRBV5-1 to TRBJ1-2; 8 bases align to TRBD1. The CDR3 coding sequence is TGCGCCAGCAGCCAGACGACAGGGGTTGAAAACTATGGCTACACCTTC. This encodes CASSQTTGVENYGYTF.